The subject of this entry is one T cell receptor beta chain. Its antigen is not identified. Clones were sequenced by immunoSEQ multiplex PCR, and TCRdb holds only the in-frame ones, with some missing. The sample has around 110,000 clones; around nine tenths are singletons. This sample was taken from a study of T cell responses to AZD1222 COVID-19 vaccine. Study as a whole: The analysis combined second doses at about 4 or about 12 weeks. Overall study results and limits: Most donors were white British, females outnumbered males, and clonal diversity was possibly underestimated. Sampled repertoires all dated from after the peak T cell response.

The germline V gene has CDR1 SGHRS and CDR2 YFSETQ. V lost 5 bases and J lost 6; bases outside the gene matches: 7. CDR3 size: 13 residues. This specimen consisted of peripheral blood, obtained on day 0 of AZD1222 vaccination. The receptor was isolated from an adult in good health. This chain uses TRBV5-1 with TRBJ2-7; 8 bases line up with TRBD1. As DNA, the CDR3 is TGCGCCAGCAGGGAACAGGGGGACGGCGAGCAGTACTTC. Its translation: CASREQGDGEQYF.